This TCR beta chain appears in the sequencing data of a study of cytomegalovirus exposure and HLA in healthy donors. With 60 Vbeta and 13 Jbeta primers, the PCR was carried out. The assay was immunoSEQ multiplex PCR, and TCRdb's table has in-frame clones only and misses some. Here the sample spans around 120,000 clones, around three quarters being singletons. Trimming removed 4 bases at V and 0 bases at J, with 16 bases between. Germline V CDR1 and CDR2: SGHDT, YYEEEE. This CDR3 contains 16 residues. The sequenced sample consisted of PBMCs. The V gene is TRBV5-6, the J gene TRBJ2-5, with D perhaps TRBD1 (7 bases). The source of this sequence is a woman in her thirties or forties in good health and CMV-seropositive. The CDR3 DNA reads as TGTGCCAGCAGCCGGGAGACAGGGTCGTACCAAGAGACCCAGTACTTC. The encoded protein is CASSRETGSYQETQYF.